A single T cell receptor (beta chain) is shown here with its context. Its target is unknown. These data come from a study of T cell clonotyping in hematopoietic cell transplantation. Whole-study results and caveats: Pathologically expanded recipient clonotypes increased progressively from day 30 to day 180 as diversity fell. CD4 and CD8 repertoire contributions could not be separated without sorting.

Time point reported: recipient sample about 28 days before transplant, after cytoreduction. This CDR3 has 17 residues. With 4 bases clipped from V and 0 bases from J, the junction kept 6 bases outside the gene matches. The V gene's germline CDR1 is MDHEN and CDR2 SYDVKM. TCRdb's copy holds only in-frame clones and misses some; the assay was immunoSEQ multiplex PCR. The data hold 16,000 or so clones, with 93% observed a single time. The material sequenced was peripheral blood mononuclear cells, taken before stem cell transplant. The receptor was isolated from a man aged 18 to 35 with biphenotypic leukemia. Some clones in this sample may be carry-over from other donors' samples. The chain is built from TRBV28 and TRBJ1-6; TRBD1 aligns across 7 bases. The CDR3: CASSSRTGDSYNSPLHF. In DNA form, the CDR3 reads TGTGCCAGCAGTTCCAGGACAGGTGACTCCTATAATTCACCCCTCCACTTT.